This T cell receptor (beta chain) came from a study of blood T cells in healthy people across ages (dated by TCRdb to about 2015). Describing the broader study: Template switching captured roughly one uniquely barcoded TCR beta cDNA molecule per two T cells in model experiments. To track age-related changes in TCR beta repertoire diversity, the study relied on deep sequencing normalized with unique cDNA molecular identifiers. Four age groups were formed from the donors: young (average 16 years), middle-aged (more than 35), aged (about 68) and long-lived (82). To avoid experimental bias, donors of different ages were spread randomly across the sequencing lanes. The study analyzed two additional independent replicas of 1 million unique cDNA reads from the same blood draw for two donors, one aged 18 to 29 and one aged 80 or older.

Its CDR3 holds 13 amino acids, cysteine through phenylalanine. Of all the DNA, just the CDR3 is kept, 39 bases in frame from base 1. Taken from the germline V gene, the CDR1 and CDR2 loops are SQVTM and ANQGSEA. The V end gives up 4 bases and the J end 6 bases, leaving 2 bases in the junction not matched to a gene. Study-wide findings and limitations: A strong correlation was found between observed TCR beta diversity and the percentage of naive T cells measured by flow cytometry. The long-lived group showed more naive CD4+ T cells, fewer expanded clones and increased TCR diversity than the aged group, suggesting age selection. Since profiling was done on bulk unsorted PBMCs, naive and antigen-experienced compartments could not be conclusively compared. The CMV infection status of donors was not known, potentially confounding age-related changes in expanded clonotypes. Observed TCR beta diversity per million T cells fell roughly linearly with age, and a significant reduction was already apparent by age roughly 40. Total diversity estimates from one million sequenced T cells were considered lower bounds and underestimates.

About this clonotype itself: Its antigen is unknown. One base away there is no much larger clone; base qualities are not given.

Libraries were prepared through 5' RACE. Sequencer: Illumina HiSeq 2500. A second PCR of roughly 7 to 12 cycles was run with a J-beta primer mix and a sample-barcoded 5' primer. A template-switch 5' adaptor carrying 12 random nucleotides introduced a unique molecular identifier onto each TCR beta cDNA molecule. At least 2.5 million CDR3-containing paired-end reads were obtained from each sample. All of the RNA was converted into first-strand cDNA using the Mint cDNA synthesis kit, with a TRBC-specific oligonucleotide serving as the primer. Following uracil-DNA glycosylase treatment, all cDNA underwent a first 18-cycle PCR with the universal primers M1SS and BC2_uni_R. Under the source paper's analysis protocol: For normalization, 1 million high-quality reads were randomly selected from each sample, with every read carrying a distinct molecular identifier. Reads with shared molecular identifiers were discarded instead of being binned into consensus sequences. MiTCR, with a Q25 quality threshold and the strictest error-elimination algorithm, was used for CDR3 identification, clonotype clustering and error correction. Lower-bound total TCR beta diversity was estimated with a nonparametric unseen species model using Euler transformation. The public reads were reprocessed in TCRdb via fastp at Q25 and MiXCR, keeping in-frame beta chains. CDR3 protein duplicates are merged, each entry listing the most common genes and DNA. Clone size and V and J calls follow TCRdb, not the original study. The sample data list fewer than 950,000 distinct CDR3 sequences, and approximately 55% of these were observed just once. The ten largest clonotypes hold 41% of the sample.

Systemically healthy Caucasian individuals from Russia, around 39 in total and aged about 6 to 100 years, were included as donors. About 10 milliliters of peripheral blood were collected from each donor into EDTA-treated Vacutainer tubes. Ficoll-Paque density-gradient centrifugation was used to isolate PBMCs, with at least 7 million obtained per sample. Total RNA was extracted from PBMCs with Trizol reagent, with at least 6 micrograms obtained per sample. For every donor, flow cytometry on a PBMC aliquot measured the percentage of naive CD45RAhigh/CD27high T cells. The rearrangement joined TRBV29-1 to TRBJ2-3, with 12 bases aligning to TRBD2. Sequencing was carried out using blood. This sequence was found in an older man in good health. The DNA sequence is TGCAGCGTTGCTAGCGGGAGGGGGGATACGCAGTATTTT. Its translation reads: CSVASGRGDTQYF.